A selection of T cell receptor beta chains follows, all from one sample in a study of blood T cell repertoires in COVID-19. Sequencing was performed with immunoSEQ multiplex PCR; in TCRdb, only in-frame clones are kept and a portion is missing. This table has fewer than 120,000 clones, approximately 90% appearing once. The source material was peripheral blood. The receptors were sampled from a woman in her 50s with acute or convalescent COVID-19. Each CDR3 is given with its conserved first and last residue. D genes are given only for firm matches. The size field is filled for only some rows; it gives once, few, many or a size class.

clone_size,d_call,j_call,v_call,cdr3_nt,cdr3_aa
.,.,TRBJ2-1,TRBV7-9,TGTGCCAGCAGCTTAGCGGGAGAAGTCTATGAGCAGTTCTTC,CASSLAGEVYEQFF
.,.,TRBJ2-3,TRBV5-1,TGCGCCAGCAGCTTGGCCGCGACAACAAGCACAGATACGCAGTATTTT,CASSLAATTSTDTQYF
.,.,TRBJ2-7,TRBV19,TGTGCCAGTAGTATTGGGGGCAGTAGCGAGCAGTACTTC,CASSIGGSSEQYF
.,.,TRBJ2-1,TRBV27,TGTGCCAGCAGTTCCCAGTACAATGAGCAGTTCTTC,CASSSQYNEQFF
once,.,TRBJ1-1,TRBV19,TGTGCCAGTGATAAACAGGGAGGGACTGAAGCTTTCTTT,CASDKQGGTEAFF
.,TRBD1,TRBJ1-1,TRBV28,TGTGCCAGCAGCCGGGACAGGATGAACACTGAAGCTTTCTTT,CASSRDRMNTEAFF
.,.,TRBJ2-5,TRBV29-1,TGCGTGGTTGAGGGCACTGCTCGTGGGACCCAGTACTTC,CVVEGTARGTQYF
.,.,TRBJ2-5,TRBV2,TGTGCCAGCAGTGAAGATTTGGGACAAAGGGAGACCCAGTACTTC,CASSEDLGQRETQYF
.,TRBD2,TRBJ2-7,TRBV6-5,TGTGCCAGCAGGCTAGCGGGAGTCTCCTACGAGCAGTACTTC,CASRLAGVSYEQYF
.,.,TRBJ2-7,TRBV19,TGTGCCAGTAGTACGAGGACAGGTGGGAGGAGCTCCTACGAGCAGTACTTC,CASSTRTGGRSSYEQYF
.,.,TRBJ1-2,TRBV5-1,TGCGCCAGCAGCCCCGTACACAGCTATGGCTACACCTTC,CASSPVHSYGYTF
.,TRBD1,TRBJ2-5,TRBV27,TGTGCCAGCAGCAGGACAGGGTCGAAGGGGGGTATCCAGTACTTC,CASSRTGSKGGIQYF
.,TRBD1,TRBJ2-3,TRBV29-1,TGCAGCGCAATACAGGGGGCAACAGATACGCAGTATTTT,CSAIQGATDTQYF
.,TRBD1,TRBJ1-5,TRBV5-8,TGTGCCAGCAGCCCACGGGACAGGGGGCTGAAACAGCCCCAGCATTTT,CASSPRDRGLKQPQHF
.,.,TRBJ1-6,TRBV5-6,TGTGCCAGCTCTCCGACGGGTCCTAATTCACCCCTCCACTTT,CASSPTGPNSPLHF
.,.,TRBJ1-1,TRBV2,TGTGCCAGCAGTGCCCAGGGGAACACTGAAGCTTTCTTT,CASSAQGNTEAFF
few,.,TRBJ1-2,TRBV6-5,TGTGCCAGCAGTCAGGGCCACTATGGCTACACCTTC,CASSQGHYGYTF
.,TRBD2,TRBJ2-1,TRBV24-1,TGTGCCACCAGTGATGTCGGGGGGAGGGATGGGCAGTTCTTC,CATSDVGGRDGQFF
.,TRBD1,TRBJ1-1,TRBV18,TGTGCCAGCAATCGGGGGACAGAGTACCTAATGAACACTGAAGCTTTCTTT,CASNRGTEYLMNTEAFF
.,.,TRBJ2-2,TRBV19,TGTGCCAGTAGTAGAAGCAGGGCTAACACCGGGGAGCTGTTTTTT,CASSRSRANTGELFF
.,.,TRBJ1-2,TRBV3-1/TRBV3-2,TGTGCCAGCAGCCAACAGACAGATGGCTATGGCTACACCTTC,CASSQQTDGYGYTF
.,.,TRBJ1-5,TRBV6-2/TRBV6-3,TGTGCCAGCCGCCCCACGACAGCCCAGCCCCAGCATTTT,CASRPTTAQPQHF
.,TRBD1,TRBJ1-5,TRBV6-5,TGTGCCAGCGGACAGGGGGTAGGTCAGCCCCAGCATTTT,CASGQGVGQPQHF
.,TRBD1,TRBJ2-5,TRBV5-1,TGCGCCAGCAGCGGATTAGGGACAGGGGGCTGGGAGACCCAGTACTTC,CASSGLGTGGWETQYF
.,.,TRBJ1-1,TRBV15,TGTGCCACCAGCAGAGATCCGGGACACCCAGGTGGCACTGAAGCTTTCTTT,CATSRDPGHPGGTEAFF
.,TRBD1,TRBJ2-5,TRBV7-7,TGTGCCAGCAGCTCCGCGGCAAACAGGGGACAAGAGACCCAGTACTTC,CASSSAANRGQETQYF
.,TRBD1,TRBJ1-2,TRBV5-1,TGCGCCAGCAGCAGTACAGGGGTTGGTGGCTACACCTTC,CASSSTGVGGYTF
.,.,TRBJ1-4,TRBV9,TGTGCCAGCAGCGTTGGGAGTAATGAAAAACTGTTTTTT,CASSVGSNEKLFF
.,TRBD2,TRBJ2-7,TRBV13,TGTGCCAGCAGCGCTAGCGTAGCGGGAGGGTTTTACGAGCAGTACTTC,CASSASVAGGFYEQYF